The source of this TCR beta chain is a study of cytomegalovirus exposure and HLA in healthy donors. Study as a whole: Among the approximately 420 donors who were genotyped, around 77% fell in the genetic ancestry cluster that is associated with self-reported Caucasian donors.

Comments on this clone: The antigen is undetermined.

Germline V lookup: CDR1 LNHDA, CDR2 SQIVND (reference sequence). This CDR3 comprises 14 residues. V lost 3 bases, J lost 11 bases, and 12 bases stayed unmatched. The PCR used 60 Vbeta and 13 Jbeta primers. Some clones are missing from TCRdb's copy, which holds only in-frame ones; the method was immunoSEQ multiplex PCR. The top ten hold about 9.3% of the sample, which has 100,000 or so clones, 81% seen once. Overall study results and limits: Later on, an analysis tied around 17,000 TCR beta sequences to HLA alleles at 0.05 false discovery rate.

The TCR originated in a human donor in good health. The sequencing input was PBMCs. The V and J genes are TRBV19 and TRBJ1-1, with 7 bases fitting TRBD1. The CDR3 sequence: CASSIFGGRGVAFF. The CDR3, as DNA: TGTGCCAGTAGTATTTTCGGGGGCAGGGGGGTGGCTTTCTTT.